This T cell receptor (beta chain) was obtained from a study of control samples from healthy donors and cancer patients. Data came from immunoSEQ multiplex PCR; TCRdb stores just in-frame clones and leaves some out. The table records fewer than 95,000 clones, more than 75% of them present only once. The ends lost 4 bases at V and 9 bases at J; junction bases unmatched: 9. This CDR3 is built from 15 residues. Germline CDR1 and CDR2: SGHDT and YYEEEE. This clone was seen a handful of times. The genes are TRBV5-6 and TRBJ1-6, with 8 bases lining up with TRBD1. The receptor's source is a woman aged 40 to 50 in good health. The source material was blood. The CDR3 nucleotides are TGTGCCAGCAGCCGAGGACAGGGCGAAGGTTCACCCCTCCACTTT. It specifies CASSRGQGEGSPLHF.